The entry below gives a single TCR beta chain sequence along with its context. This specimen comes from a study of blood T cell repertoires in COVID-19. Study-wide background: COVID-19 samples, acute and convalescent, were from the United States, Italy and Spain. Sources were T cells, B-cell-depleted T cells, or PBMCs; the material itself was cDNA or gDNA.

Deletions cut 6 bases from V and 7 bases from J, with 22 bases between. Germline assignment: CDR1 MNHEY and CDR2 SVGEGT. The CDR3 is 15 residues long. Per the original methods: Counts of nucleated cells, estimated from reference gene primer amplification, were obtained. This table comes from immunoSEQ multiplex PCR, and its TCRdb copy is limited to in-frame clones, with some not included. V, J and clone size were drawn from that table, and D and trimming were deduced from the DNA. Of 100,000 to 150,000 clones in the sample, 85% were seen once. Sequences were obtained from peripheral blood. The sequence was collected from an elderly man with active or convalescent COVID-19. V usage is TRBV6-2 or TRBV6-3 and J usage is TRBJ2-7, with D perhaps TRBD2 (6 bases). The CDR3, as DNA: TGTGCCAGCAGCACGGGGGTAGTCCTGTTAAGGGAGCAGTACTTC. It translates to CASSTGVVLLREQYF.